The next 5 T cell receptor beta chains were all read from a single sample in a study of cytomegalovirus exposure and HLA in healthy donors. Vbeta (60) and Jbeta (13) primers were used in the PCR. Sequencing was performed with immunoSEQ multiplex PCR; in TCRdb, only in-frame clones are kept and a portion is missing. Of roughly 110,000 clones listed, 65% to 80% are singletons. The sequencing sample was made of PBMCs. The receptors shown here come from a man aged 55 to 70 in good health and CMV-seronegative.

This chain links TRBV7-6 with TRBJ1-2; 11 nucleotides line up with TRBD1. The length of the CDR3 is 14 residues. The V segment lost 1 base and the J segment 8 bases; nucleotides outside the gene matches: 3. Looked up from germline, CDR1 is SGHVS and CDR2 is FNYEAQ. The CDR3 reads CASSLGTGGDGYTF. CDR3 sequence (DNA): TGTGCCAGCAGCTTAGGGACAGGGGGCGACGGCTACACCTTC. The variable domain in full, with the rest retrieved from reference TRBV7-6 and TRBJ1-2, is GAGVSQSPRYKVTKRGQDVALRCDPISGHVSLYWYRQALGQGPEFLTYFNYEAQQDKSGLPNDRFSAERPEGSISTLTIQRTEQRDSAMYRCASSLGTGGDGYTFGSGTRLTVV.

The chain links TRBV7-6 to TRBJ1-3, with 7 bases fitting TRBD1. This CDR3 is 14 amino acids long. Germline V gives CDR1 SGHVS, CDR2 FNYEAQ. The V gene end was trimmed by 6 bases and the J gene end by 4 bases; junction bases not matched to a gene: 6. DNA of the CDR3: TGTGCCAGCAGACAGACAGGGCCAGGAAACACCATATATTTT. It specifies CASRQTGPGNTIYF.

In this sample, this clone turned up a few times. The V call is TRBV6-6, the J call TRBJ2-2, with 7 positions matching TRBD2. CDR3 length: 13 residues. Germline loops: CDR1 MNHNY, CDR2 SVGAGI (reference sequence). The V segment lost 7 bases and the J segment 8 bases; nucleotides outside the gene matches: 7. The CDR3 spells CASTPGGGGELFF. The CDR3 coding sequence is TGTGCCAGCACCCCGGGAGGTGGGGGGGAGCTGTTTTTT.

The chain couples TRBV5-1 to TRBJ2-2; D remains unclear. Trimming took off 4 bases at V and 0 bases at J, with 7 bases between the two ends. Germline-derived CDR1 and CDR2 are SGHRS and YFSETQ. The CDR3 consists of 14 residues. CDR3: CASSGLPNTGELFF. DNA for the CDR3: TGCGCCAGCAGCGGGCTCCCGAACACCGGGGAGCTGTTTTTT. Supplemented by reference TRBV5-1 and TRBJ2-2, the full variable domain reads KAGVTQTPRYLIKTRGQQVTLSCSPISGHRSVSWYQQTPGQGLQFLFEYFSETQRNKGNFPGRFSGRQFSNSRSEMNVSTLELGDSALYLCASSGLPNTGELFFGEGSRLTVL.

CDR3 sequence reads: CASSRPMGPQVEQYV. CDR3 coding DNA: TGTGCCAGCAGCCGGCCAATGGGGCCCCAAGTCGAGCAGTACGTC. The chain carries TRBV5-6 and TRBJ2-7; the D gene is possibly TRBD1 (5 bases). The germline V gene encodes CDR1 SGHDT and CDR2 YYEEEE. The V and J ends lost 4 bases and 6 bases respectively, with 20 bases between them. This CDR3 has 15 residues.